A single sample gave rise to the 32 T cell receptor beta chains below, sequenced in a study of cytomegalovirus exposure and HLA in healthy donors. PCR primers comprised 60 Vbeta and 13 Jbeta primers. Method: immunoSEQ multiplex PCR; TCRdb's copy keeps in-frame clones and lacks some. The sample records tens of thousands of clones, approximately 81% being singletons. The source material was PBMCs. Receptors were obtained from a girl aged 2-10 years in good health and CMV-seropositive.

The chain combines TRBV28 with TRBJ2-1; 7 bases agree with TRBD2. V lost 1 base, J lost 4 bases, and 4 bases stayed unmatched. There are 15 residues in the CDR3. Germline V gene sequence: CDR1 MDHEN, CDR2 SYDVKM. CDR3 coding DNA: TGTGCCAGCAGTTTATTTAACGGGGGGTACAATGAGCAGTTCTTC. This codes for CASSLFNGGYNEQFF. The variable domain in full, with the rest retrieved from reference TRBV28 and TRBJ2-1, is DVKVTQSSRYLVKRTGEKVFLECVQDMDHENMFWYRQDPGLGLRLIYFSYDVKMKEKGDIPEGYSVSREKKERFSLILESASTNQTSMYLCASSLFNGGYNEQFFGPGTRLTVL.

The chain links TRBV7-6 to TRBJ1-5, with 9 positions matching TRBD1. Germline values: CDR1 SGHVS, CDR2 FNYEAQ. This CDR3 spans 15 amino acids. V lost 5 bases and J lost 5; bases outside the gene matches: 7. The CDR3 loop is CASSLTGGEYQPQHF. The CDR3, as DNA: TGTGCCAGCAGCCTGACAGGGGGAGAGTATCAGCCCCAGCATTTT.

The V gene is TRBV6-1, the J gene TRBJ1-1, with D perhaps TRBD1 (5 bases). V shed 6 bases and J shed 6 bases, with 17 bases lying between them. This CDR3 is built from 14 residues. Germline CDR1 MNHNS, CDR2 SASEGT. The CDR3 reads CASSEFRVWAEAFF. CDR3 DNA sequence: TGTGCCAGCAGCGAATTCAGGGTGTGGGCTGAAGCTTTCTTT.

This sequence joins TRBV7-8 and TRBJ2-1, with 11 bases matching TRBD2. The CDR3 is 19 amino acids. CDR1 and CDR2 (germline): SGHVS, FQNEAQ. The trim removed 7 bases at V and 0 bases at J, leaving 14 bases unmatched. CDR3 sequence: CASTPPGLAVMSSYNEQFF. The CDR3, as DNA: TGTGCCAGCACCCCACCGGGACTAGCGGTTATGAGCTCCTACAATGAGCAGTTCTTC.

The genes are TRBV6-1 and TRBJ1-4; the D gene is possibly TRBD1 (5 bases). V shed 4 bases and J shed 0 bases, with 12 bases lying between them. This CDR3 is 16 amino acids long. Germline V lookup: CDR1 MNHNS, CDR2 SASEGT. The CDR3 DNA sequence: TGTGCCAGCAGTGGACAGATCTTCGCAACTAATGAAAAACTGTTTTTT. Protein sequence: CASSGQIFATNEKLFF.

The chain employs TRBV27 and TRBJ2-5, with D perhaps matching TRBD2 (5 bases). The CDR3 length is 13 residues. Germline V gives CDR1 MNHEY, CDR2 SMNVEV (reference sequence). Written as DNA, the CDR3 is TGTGCATCAGCCATTAGACTACAAGAGACCCAGTACTTC. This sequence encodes CASAIRLQETQYF.

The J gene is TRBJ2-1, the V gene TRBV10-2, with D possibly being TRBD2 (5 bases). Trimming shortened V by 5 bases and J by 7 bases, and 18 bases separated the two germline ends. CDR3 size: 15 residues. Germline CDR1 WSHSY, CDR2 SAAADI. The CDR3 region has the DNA TGCGCCAGCAGTCAACCCAGCCCCCCGGGGAATGAGCAGTTCTTC. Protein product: CASSQPSPPGNEQFF.

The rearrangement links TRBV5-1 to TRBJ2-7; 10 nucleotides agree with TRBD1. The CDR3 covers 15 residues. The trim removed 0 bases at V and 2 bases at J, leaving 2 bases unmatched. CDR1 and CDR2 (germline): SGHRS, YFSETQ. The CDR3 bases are TGCGCCAGCAGCTTGGCCGGGACAGGGGCCTACGAGCAGTACTTC. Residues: CASSLAGTGAYEQYF.

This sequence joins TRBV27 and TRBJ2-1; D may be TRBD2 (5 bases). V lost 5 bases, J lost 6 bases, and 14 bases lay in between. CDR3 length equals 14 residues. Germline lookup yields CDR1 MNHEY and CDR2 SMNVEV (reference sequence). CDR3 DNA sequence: TGTGCCAGCAGTCGGCCTTTGCTAGCCAATGAGCAGTTCTTC. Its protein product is CASSRPLLANEQFF.

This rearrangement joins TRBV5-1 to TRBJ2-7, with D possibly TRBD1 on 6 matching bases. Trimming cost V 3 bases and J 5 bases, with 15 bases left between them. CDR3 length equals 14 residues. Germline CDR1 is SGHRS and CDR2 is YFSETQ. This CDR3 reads CASSSGTRSDEQYF. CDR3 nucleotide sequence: TGCGCCAGCAGCTCCGGGACACGAAGTGACGAGCAGTACTTC.

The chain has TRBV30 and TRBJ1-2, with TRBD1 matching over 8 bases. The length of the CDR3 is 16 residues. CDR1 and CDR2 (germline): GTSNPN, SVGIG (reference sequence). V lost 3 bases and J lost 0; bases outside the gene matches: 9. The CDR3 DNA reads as TGTGCCTGGAGCGACATTGGACAGGGAGCTAACTATGGCTACACCTTC. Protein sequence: CAWSDIGQGANYGYTF.

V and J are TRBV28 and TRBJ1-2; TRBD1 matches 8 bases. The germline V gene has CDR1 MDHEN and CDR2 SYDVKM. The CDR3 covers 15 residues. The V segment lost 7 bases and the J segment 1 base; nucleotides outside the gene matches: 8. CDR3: CASNTRQGYNYGYTF. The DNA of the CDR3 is TGTGCCAGCAACACCAGACAGGGGTATAACTATGGCTACACCTTC.

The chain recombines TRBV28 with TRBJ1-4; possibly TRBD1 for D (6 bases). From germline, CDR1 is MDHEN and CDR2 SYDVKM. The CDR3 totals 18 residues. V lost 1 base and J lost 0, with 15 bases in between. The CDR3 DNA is TGTGCCAGCAGTTTATTACAGGGTCCAACTGCAACTAATGAAAAACTGTTTTTT. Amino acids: CASSLLQGPTATNEKLFF.

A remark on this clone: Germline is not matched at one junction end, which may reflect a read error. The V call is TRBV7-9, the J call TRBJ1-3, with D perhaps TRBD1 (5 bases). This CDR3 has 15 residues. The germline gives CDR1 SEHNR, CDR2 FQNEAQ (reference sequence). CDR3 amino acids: CASSPARQGGNTIYF. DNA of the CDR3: TGCGCCAGCAGCCCAGCCAGGCAGGGAGGAAACACCATATATTTT.

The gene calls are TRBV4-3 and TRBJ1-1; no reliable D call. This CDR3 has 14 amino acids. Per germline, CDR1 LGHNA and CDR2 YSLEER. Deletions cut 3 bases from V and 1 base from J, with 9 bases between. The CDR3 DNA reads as TGCGCCAGCAGCCATGCCGACACGAACACTGAAGCTTTCTTT. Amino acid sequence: CASSHADTNTEAFF.

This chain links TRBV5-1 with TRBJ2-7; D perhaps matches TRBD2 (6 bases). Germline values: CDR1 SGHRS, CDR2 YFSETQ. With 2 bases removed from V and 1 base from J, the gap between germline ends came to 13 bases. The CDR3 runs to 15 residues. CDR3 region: CASSFRRDASYEQYF. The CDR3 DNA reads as TGCGCCAGCAGCTTCAGGAGGGATGCTTCCTACGAGCAGTACTTC.

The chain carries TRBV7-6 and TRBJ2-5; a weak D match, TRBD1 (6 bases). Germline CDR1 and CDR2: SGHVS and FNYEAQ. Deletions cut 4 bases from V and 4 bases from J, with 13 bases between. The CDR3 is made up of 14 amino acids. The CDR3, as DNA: TGTGCCAGCAGCTCCGAAGGGGGATCAGAGACCCAGTACTTC. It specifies CASSSEGGSETQYF.

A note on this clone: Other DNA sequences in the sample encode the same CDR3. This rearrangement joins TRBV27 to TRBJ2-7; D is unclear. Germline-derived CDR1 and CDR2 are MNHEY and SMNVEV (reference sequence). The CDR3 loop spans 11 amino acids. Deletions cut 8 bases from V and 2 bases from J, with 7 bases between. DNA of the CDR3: TGTGCCAGCGGCCAGACCTACGAGCAGTACTTC. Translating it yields CASGQTYEQYF.

CDR3 DNA: TGTGCCAGCAGTGAACTTGGTGGCGCAGCCTACAGCTATGGCTACACCTTC. Protein: CASSELGGAAYSYGYTF. J is TRBJ1-2 and V is TRBV28; no clear D. This CDR3 spans 17 amino acids. Germline V lookup: CDR1 MDHEN, CDR2 SYDVKM. V was pared by 5 bases and J by 4 bases, with 23 bases between.

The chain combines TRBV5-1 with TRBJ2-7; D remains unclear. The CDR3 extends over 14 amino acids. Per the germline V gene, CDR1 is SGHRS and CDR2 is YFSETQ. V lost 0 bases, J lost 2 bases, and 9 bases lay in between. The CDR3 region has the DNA TGCGCCAGCAGCTTGGATCAGGAAACCTACGAGCAGTACTTC. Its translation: CASSLDQETYEQYF.

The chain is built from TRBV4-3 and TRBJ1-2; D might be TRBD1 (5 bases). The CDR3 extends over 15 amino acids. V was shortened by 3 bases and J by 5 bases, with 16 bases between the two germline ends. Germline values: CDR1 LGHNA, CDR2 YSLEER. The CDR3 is CASSHPTSGGYGYTF. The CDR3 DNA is TGCGCCAGCAGCCACCCTACTTCGGGGGGTTATGGCTACACCTTC.

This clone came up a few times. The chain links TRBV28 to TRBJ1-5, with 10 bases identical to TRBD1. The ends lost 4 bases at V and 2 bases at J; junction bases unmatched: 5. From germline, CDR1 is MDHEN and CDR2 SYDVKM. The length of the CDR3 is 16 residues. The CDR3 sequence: CASSYDRGRGNQPQHF. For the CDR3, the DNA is TGTGCCAGCAGTTACGACAGGGGGCGAGGCAATCAGCCCCAGCATTTT.

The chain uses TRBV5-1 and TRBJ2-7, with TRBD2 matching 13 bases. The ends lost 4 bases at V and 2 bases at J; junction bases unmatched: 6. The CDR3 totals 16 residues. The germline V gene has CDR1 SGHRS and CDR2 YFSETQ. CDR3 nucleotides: TGCGCCAGCAGCCCGGGACTAGCGGGACCCGCCTACGAGCAGTACTTC. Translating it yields CASSPGLAGPAYEQYF.

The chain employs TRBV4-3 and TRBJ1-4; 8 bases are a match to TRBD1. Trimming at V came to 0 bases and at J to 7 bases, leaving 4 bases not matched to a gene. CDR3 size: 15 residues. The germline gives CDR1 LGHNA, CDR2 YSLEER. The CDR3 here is CASSQDQGAGEKLFF. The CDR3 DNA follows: TGCGCCAGCAGCCAAGATCAGGGGGCGGGTGAAAAACTGTTTTTT.

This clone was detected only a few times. The CDR3 DNA follows: TGTGCCCTCGAGGACTATGAGCAGTTCTTC. Translation: CALEDYEQFF. The V and J genes are TRBV5-8 and TRBJ2-1; maybe TRBD2 (5 bases). Trimming took 10 bases from V and 8 from J, leaving 10 bases between them. This CDR3 is 10 amino acids long. In germline, CDR1 is SGHTS, CDR2 YDEGEE.

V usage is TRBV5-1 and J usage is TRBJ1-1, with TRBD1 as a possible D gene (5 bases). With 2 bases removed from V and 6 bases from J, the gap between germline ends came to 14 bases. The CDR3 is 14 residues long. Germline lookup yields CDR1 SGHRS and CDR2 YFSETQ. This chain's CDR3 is CASSFFLGGAEAFF. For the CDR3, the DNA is TGCGCCAGCAGCTTTTTTTTGGGGGGAGCTGAAGCTTTCTTT.

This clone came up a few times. This CDR3 reads CASTTQAFQPQHF. CDR3 bases: TGTGCCAGCACCACCCAGGCTTTTCAGCCCCAGCATTTT. V usage is TRBV6-5 and J usage is TRBJ1-5; D is undetermined. The V gene lost 7 bases and the J gene lost 6 bases, with 13 bases spanning the gap. Germline CDR1 MNHEY, CDR2 SVGAGI. The CDR3 spans 13 residues.

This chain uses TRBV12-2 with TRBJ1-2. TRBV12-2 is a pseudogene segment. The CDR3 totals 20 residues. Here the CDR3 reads CASRLDGGEAVLEAVYGYTF. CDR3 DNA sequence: TGTGCAAGTCGCTTAGATGGGGGGGAAGCCGTCCTGGAAGCCGTGTATGGCTACACCTTC.

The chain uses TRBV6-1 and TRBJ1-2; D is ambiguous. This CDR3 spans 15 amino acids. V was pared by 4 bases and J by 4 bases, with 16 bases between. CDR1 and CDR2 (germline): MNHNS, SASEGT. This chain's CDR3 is CASSAASGSGYGYTF. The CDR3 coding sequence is TGTGCCAGCAGTGCAGCCAGTGGATCGGGCTATGGCTACACCTTC.

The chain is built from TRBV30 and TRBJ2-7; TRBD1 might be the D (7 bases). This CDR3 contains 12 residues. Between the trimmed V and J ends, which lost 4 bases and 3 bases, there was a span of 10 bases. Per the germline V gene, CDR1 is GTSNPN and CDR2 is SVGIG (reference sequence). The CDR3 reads CAWTGGSYEQYF. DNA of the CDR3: TGTGCCTGGACAGGGGGGAGCTACGAGCAGTACTTC.

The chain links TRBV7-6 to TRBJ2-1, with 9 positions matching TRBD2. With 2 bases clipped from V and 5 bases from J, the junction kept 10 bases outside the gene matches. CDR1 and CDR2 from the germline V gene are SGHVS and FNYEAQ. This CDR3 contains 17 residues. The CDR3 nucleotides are TGTGCCAGCAGCTTACTTCCTAGCGGGACCTTCGACAATGAGCAGTTCTTC. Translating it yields CASSLLPSGTFDNEQFF.

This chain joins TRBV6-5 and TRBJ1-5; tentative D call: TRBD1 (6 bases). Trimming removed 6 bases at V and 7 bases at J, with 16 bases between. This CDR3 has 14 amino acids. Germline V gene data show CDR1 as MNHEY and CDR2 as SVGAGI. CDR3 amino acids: CASSRLGAEQPQHF. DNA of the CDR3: TGTGCCAGCAGCCGTTTGGGGGCTGAACAGCCCCAGCATTTT.